This TCR beta chain was captured in a study of cytomegalovirus exposure and HLA in healthy donors. Amplification used 60 Vbeta primers and 13 Jbeta primers. Using immunoSEQ multiplex PCR, the repertoire was profiled, and TCRdb retains in-frame clones only, with some absent. The sample yields about 140,000 clones, about 78% seen once. Worth noting for this clone: What it recognizes is unknown.

Findings and caveats of the study: Reports state that TCR beta sequences accurately predicted most subjects' HLA-A and HLA-B alleles. Cytomegalovirus-associated TCR beta chains were listed, numbering over 150.

The V end was cut by 0 bases, the J end by 6 bases, with 23 bases between. Germline V CDR1 and CDR2: MRHNA, SNTAGT. This CDR3 is 18 amino acids long. The sequencing sample was made of PBMCs. This sequence joins TRBV6-4 and TRBJ1-2; a weak D match, TRBD1 (6 bases). The source of this sequence is a man aged 18 to 29 in good health and CMV-seronegative. The CDR3 loop is CASSDSFRADSRRHGYTF. The CDR3 bases are TGTGCCAGCAGTGACTCGTTTAGGGCGGACAGTCGGAGGCATGGCTACACCTTC.